The 22 T cell receptor beta chains in this list originate from one sample, sequenced in a study of blood T cell repertoires in COVID-19. Profiling relied on immunoSEQ multiplex PCR, and the TCRdb table lists in-frame clones only, not all of them. The data show 160,000 or so clones, about 77% seen once. Sequenced input: peripheral blood. These receptors came from a woman older than 75 with acute or convalescent COVID-19.

This chain links TRBV19 with TRBJ2-3, with 7 nucleotides matching TRBD2. Germline loops: CDR1 LNHDA, CDR2 SQIVND (reference sequence). V trimming: 3 bases; J trimming: 4 bases; junction bases outside the gene matches: 19. CDR3 length equals 19 residues. Written as DNA, the CDR3 is TGTGCCAGTAGTATGAGGAGGGCTAGCGGAGGACGGGTCGCAGATACGCAGTATTTT. Amino acid sequence: CASSMRRASGGRVADTQYF.

The genes are TRBV2 and TRBJ1-5, with 7 positions matching TRBD1. The germline gives CDR1 SNHLY, CDR2 FYNNEI. V shed 5 bases and J 0 bases; nucleotides not matched to a gene: 13. This CDR3 has 18 amino acids. The CDR3 region is CASSHARGAASSNQPQHF. Written as DNA, the CDR3 is TGTGCCAGCAGTCATGCCAGGGGGGCGGCGAGTAGCAATCAGCCCCAGCATTTT.

The J gene is TRBJ1-6, the V gene TRBV4-1, with 9 bases fitting TRBD1. The CDR3 consists of 17 residues. Germline assignment: CDR1 MGHRA and CDR2 YSYEKL. V dropped 3 bases and J dropped 6; count of bases not matched to a gene: 9. The CDR3 region is CASSQESRTGVNSPLHF. The DNA of the CDR3 is TGCGCCAGCAGCCAGGAGTCTCGGACAGGGGTTAATTCACCCCTCCACTTT.

The chain uses TRBV19 and TRBJ1-2; the D is unclear. CDR1 and CDR2 (germline): LNHDA, SQIVND (reference sequence). V lost 3 bases and J 4 bases, leaving 9 bases between the germline ends. The CDR3 is 13 residues long. The CDR3 DNA sequence: TGTGCCAGTAGTATGGAGGGTACCTATGGCTACACCTTC. The encoded protein is CASSMEGTYGYTF. Full variable domain (remainder filled in from reference TRBV19 and TRBJ1-2): DGGITQSPKYLFRKEGQNVTLSCEQNLNHDAMYWYRQDPGQGLRLIYYSQIVNDFQKGDIAEGYSVSREKKESFPLTVTSAQKNPTAFYLCASSMEGTYGYTFGSGTRLTVV.

This clone showed up just once. The chain is built from TRBV28 and TRBJ2-1, with a tentative D call TRBD2 (5 bases). Trimming took off 6 bases at V and 0 bases at J, with 9 bases between the two ends. This CDR3 comprises 14 residues. The germline gives CDR1 MDHEN, CDR2 SYDVKM. CDR3 nucleotide sequence: TGTGCCAGCAGAGACTACAGCTCCTACAATGAGCAGTTCTTC. As protein: CASRDYSSYNEQFF.

The V gene is TRBV7-6, the J gene TRBJ2-5; TRBD2 agrees at 13 bases. The last part of the DNA fits TRBJ2-7 better; the J call may be wrong. Germline V gene data show CDR1 as SGHVS and CDR2 as FNYEAQ. The CDR3 sequence is 16 residues long. The CDR3 loop is CASSSGLAGSSYEQYF. The CDR3 DNA reads TGTGCCAGCAGCTCGGGACTAGCGGGGAGCTCCTACGAGCAGTACTTC.

The gene calls are TRBV6-5 and TRBJ2-1, with a tentative D call TRBD2 (6 bases). Per germline, CDR1 MNHEY and CDR2 SVGAGI. Trimming took 2 bases from V and 2 from J, leaving 13 bases between them. CDR3 length equals 16 residues. Written as DNA, the CDR3 is TGTGCCAGCAGTTACGACCGGGGACTCGCCTACAATGAGCAGTTCTTC. Encoded protein: CASSYDRGLAYNEQFF.

This rearrangement joins TRBV24-1 to TRBJ2-1; tentatively, D is TRBD1 (7 bases). CDR1 and CDR2 (germline): KGHDR, SFDVKD. V lost 5 bases and J 7 bases, leaving 14 bases between the germline ends. The CDR3 is made up of 14 amino acids. DNA of the CDR3: TGTGCCACCAGTGCCCCGACAGGGAGGAATGAGCAGTTCTTC. This sequence encodes CATSAPTGRNEQFF.

This clone appeared once. The chain uses TRBV4-2 and TRBJ2-1, with D tentatively TRBD2 (6 bases). CDR1 and CDR2 (germline): LGHNA, YNFKEQ. The CDR3 consists of 15 residues. Trimming took off 0 bases at V and 2 bases at J, with 8 bases between the two ends. This CDR3 reads CASSQETSPYNEQFF. DNA of the CDR3: TGTGCCAGCAGCCAAGAAACTAGCCCCTACAATGAGCAGTTCTTC.

This sequence joins TRBV5-1 and TRBJ2-1; TRBD1 matches 11 bases. Germline V gives CDR1 SGHRS, CDR2 YFSETQ. This CDR3 has 17 amino acids. V lost 1 base, J lost 7 bases, and 10 bases stayed unmatched. The CDR3: CASSLWSGTGGMNEQFF. In DNA, the CDR3 is TGCGCCAGCAGCTTGTGGTCAGGGACAGGGGGGATGAATGAGCAGTTCTTC. The variable domain in full, with the rest retrieved from reference TRBV5-1 and TRBJ2-1, is KAGVTQTPRYLIKTRGQQVTLSCSPISGHRSVSWYQQTPGQGLQFLFEYFSETQRNKGNFPGRFSGRQFSNSRSEMNVSTLELGDSALYLCASSLWSGTGGMNEQFFGPGTRLTVL.

This clone was seen many times. V usage is TRBV10-2 and J usage is TRBJ2-7; 11 nucleotides agree with TRBD1. Per the germline V gene, CDR1 is WSHSY and CDR2 is SAAADI. Unmatched junction bases numbered 10, after V lost 10 bases and J lost 2 bases. The CDR3 runs to 15 residues. The DNA of the CDR3 is TGCGCCACCCGTGAACCGGGACAGGGGGCCTACGAGCAGTACTTC. Protein product: CATREPGQGAYEQYF.

In its sample, this clone was seen a few times. V gene TRBV4-1 combines with J gene TRBJ1-2, with D possibly being TRBD1 (5 bases). The CDR3 runs to 15 residues. V was shortened by 0 bases and J by 5 bases, with 13 bases between the two germline ends. Germline V gene sequence: CDR1 MGHRA, CDR2 YSYEKL. The CDR3 coding sequence is TGCGCCAGCAGCCAAGATGGGGCAGTTTTATATGGCTACACCTTC. Amino acids: CASSQDGAVLYGYTF.

V is TRBV19 and J is TRBJ1-1; D unresolved. The germline V gene encodes CDR1 LNHDA and CDR2 SQIVND (reference sequence). The ends were cut back, 5 bases at V and 4 bases at J, with 8 bases in the middle. The CDR3 runs to 12 residues. The CDR3 bases are TGTGCCAGTAGTGGATCGGGCACTGAAGCTTTCTTT. It encodes CASSGSGTEAFF.

This clone was seen more than once but under ten times. The chain has TRBV5-4 and TRBJ2-1, with 9 bases that match TRBD2. This CDR3 is 18 amino acids long. Germline CDR1 is SGHNT and CDR2 is YYREEE (reference sequence). With 4 bases clipped from V and 1 base from J, the junction kept 12 bases outside the gene matches. The CDR3, as DNA: TGTGCCAGCAGCCCGAGGCCTAGCGGGACCCTTTCCTACAATGAGCAGTTCTTC. Amino acids: CASSPRPSGTLSYNEQFF.

The V and J genes are TRBV11-2 and TRBJ2-1; 13 bases align to TRBD2. This CDR3 has 15 residues. Germline lookup yields CDR1 SGHAT and CDR2 FQNNGV. V shed 5 bases and J 8 bases; nucleotides not matched to a gene: 6. CDR3 sequence: CASSPWTSGGHEQFF. As DNA, the CDR3 is TGTGCCAGCAGCCCTTGGACTAGCGGGGGACATGAGCAGTTCTTC.

The chain couples TRBV18 to TRBJ1-6, with 9 bases lining up with TRBD1. Germline CDR1 KGHSH, CDR2 LQKENI. The V segment lost 2 bases and the J segment 7 bases; nucleotides outside the gene matches: 9. The CDR3 runs to 17 residues. The CDR3 sequence: CASSPTSGDRENSPLHF. The DNA of the CDR3 is TGTGCCAGCTCACCAACATCGGGGGACAGGGAAAATTCACCCCTCCACTTT.

This chain joins TRBV11-2 and TRBJ2-5; 8 bases are a match to TRBD2. The V gene's germline CDR1 is SGHAT and CDR2 FQNNGV. With V trimmed by 7 bases and J by 2 bases, 6 bases remained unmatched. The length of the CDR3 is 14 residues. CDR3 protein: CASTHSGVQETQYF. In DNA, the CDR3 is TGTGCCAGCACCCATAGCGGGGTACAAGAGACCCAGTACTTC.

Only a few counts were recorded for this clone. At one boundary the junction diverges from the germline segment, which might be a read error. The CDR3 reads CASRTFSGRAKTGELFF. The CDR3 region has the DNA TGTGCCAGCAGGACCTTTAGCGGGAGGGCGAAAACCGGGGAGCTGTTTTTT. The chain links TRBV28 to TRBJ2-2; 11 bases line up with TRBD2. Per the germline V gene, CDR1 is MDHEN and CDR2 is SYDVKM. The CDR3 spans 17 residues.

The chain couples TRBV9 to TRBJ2-3; 9 bases fit TRBD1. Looked up from germline, CDR1 is SGDLS and CDR2 is YYNGEE. The V and J ends lost 4 bases and 1 base, in that order; junction bases with no gene match: 4. The CDR3 extends over 15 amino acids. The CDR3 reads CASSLRTGGTDTQYF. In nucleotides, the CDR3 is TGTGCCAGCAGCTTACGGACAGGGGGCACAGATACGCAGTATTTT.

This clone was seen a single time. CDR3 sequence: CASSSRDTNYGYTF. CDR3 DNA: TGTGCCAGCAGCAGCCGGGACACCAACTATGGCTACACCTTC. The rearrangement links TRBV9 to TRBJ1-2; tentative D call: TRBD1 (6 bases). This CDR3 comprises 14 residues. Germline loops: CDR1 SGDLS, CDR2 YYNGEE. V lost 4 bases and J 2 bases, leaving 12 bases between the germline ends.

V usage is TRBV2 and J usage is TRBJ2-1; no clear D gene. V lost 7 bases to trimming and J lost 0 bases, with 13 bases between them. This CDR3 is built from 15 residues. Germline loops: CDR1 SNHLY, CDR2 FYNNEI. The CDR3 region is CASTHEVISYNEQFF. The CDR3 region has the DNA TGTGCCAGCACTCACGAGGTGATCTCCTACAATGAGCAGTTCTTC.

This sequence joins TRBV12-5 and TRBJ1-1; TRBD1 agrees at 11 bases. Germline V gives CDR1 LGHNT, CDR2 FRNRAP. CDR3 length equals 14 residues. J lost 7 bases, V lost 1 base, and 2 bases had no gene match. The CDR3 is CASGLGGQGVEAFF. The DNA of the CDR3 is TGTGCTAGTGGTTTGGGGGGACAGGGGGTTGAAGCTTTCTTT.